The T cell receptor beta chain under discussion was sequenced for a study of neurological immune-mediated disorders. Findings and caveats of the study: One cluster of related CDR3 sequences contained, by phylogenetic grouping, the repertoires of 18 of 34 multiple sclerosis patients and formed a possible signature. No sharing of CDR3 amino acid sequences was observed among expanded clones across subjects, suggesting private repertoires in all groups.

This clonotype came up many times. Its specificity is unknown. This CDR3 is 14 amino acids long. CDR1 and CDR2 (germline): SGHRS, YFSETQ. V was pared by 0 bases and J by 6 bases, with 12 bases between. As for the cDNA, it was generated by 5'RACE with 10-nucleotide random UMIs. TCRdb re-called the 5' RACE reads with MiXCR, one entry per CDR3 protein. The sample records nearly 60,000 distinct CDR3 sequences, 3% to 4% being singletons. The V call is TRBV5-1, the J call TRBJ1-1; the D is unclear. The TCR originated in a woman in her sixties or seventies with multiple sclerosis. The sequenced material came from PBMCs. CDR3: CASSLGSGYAEAFF. The CDR3 DNA follows: TGCGCCAGCAGCTTGGGTTCCGGGTACGCTGAAGCTTTCTTT.